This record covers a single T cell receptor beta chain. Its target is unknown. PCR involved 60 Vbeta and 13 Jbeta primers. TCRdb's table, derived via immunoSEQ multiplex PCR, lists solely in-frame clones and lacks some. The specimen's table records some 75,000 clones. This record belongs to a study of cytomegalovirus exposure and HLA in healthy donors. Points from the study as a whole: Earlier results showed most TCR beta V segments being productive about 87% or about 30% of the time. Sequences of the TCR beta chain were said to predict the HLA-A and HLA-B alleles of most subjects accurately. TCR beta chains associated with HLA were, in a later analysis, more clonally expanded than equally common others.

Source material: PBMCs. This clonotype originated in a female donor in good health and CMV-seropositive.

The CDR3 reads CASSVDSRTTDTQYF. DNA of the CDR3: TGTGCCAGCAGCGTCGATTCTAGAACCACAGATACGCAGTATTTT. J is TRBJ2-3 and V is TRBV9; D is ambiguous. The CDR3 has 15 residues. Trimming pared 2 bases from V and 2 bases from J, leaving 12 bases between. CDR1 is SGDLS, CDR2 YYNGEE, per germline. Full variable domain (missing parts from reference TRBV9 and TRBJ2-3): DSGVTQTPKHLITATGQRVTLRCSPRSGDLSVYWYQQSLDQGLQFLIQYYNGEERAKGNILERFSAQQFPDLHSELNLSSLELGDSALYFCASSVDSRTTDTQYFGPGTRLTVL.